Listed below are T cell receptor beta chains from one sample, sequenced in a study of blood T cell repertoires in COVID-19. The assay was immunoSEQ multiplex PCR, and TCRdb's table has in-frame clones only and misses some. This table holds approximately 220,000 clones, almost 90% found once. What was sequenced was PBMCs or T cells enriched from blood (not recorded which). These receptor sequences come from a young man who had been exposed to COVID-19. CDR3s include the opening cysteine and the closing phenylalanine or tryptophan.

J gene,V gene,CDR3 protein
TRBJ1-1,TRBV2,CATPEEVGGQRNTEAFF
TRBJ1-5,TRBV6-5,CASRTGDRGQPQHF
TRBJ2-3,TRBV3-1/TRBV3-2,CASSPGPTGMTDTQYF
TRBJ2-2,TRBV11-2,CASTFASGSTGELFF
TRBJ1-6,TRBV4-1,CASSQPGDTDSPLHF
TRBJ1-2,TRBV20-1,CSASSGSLYTF
TRBJ2-1,TRBV5-4,CASGSTGSYNEQFF
TRBJ1-5,TRBV6-1,CASSEAGGDLVGNQPQHF
TRBJ2-7,TRBV5-1,CASSLGLLTGGYTYEQYF
TRBJ1-5,TRBV27,CASSHGTARYSNQPQHF
TRBJ1-5,TRBV2,CASSGGGGYSQPQHF
TRBJ1-2,TRBV10-3,CAIRVGTGSYGYTF
TRBJ1-4,TRBV5-5,CASSLGGTVEKLFF
TRBJ2-1,TRBV3-1/TRBV3-2,CASSQGVLGQAALGNEQFF
TRBJ2-2,TRBV18,CASSLSGGANTGELFF
TRBJ1-2,TRBV7-9,CASSPTRDYGYTF
TRBJ2-2,TRBV6-6,CASSWTREAGELFF
TRBJ1-6,TRBV7-9,CASGQENSPLHF
TRBJ2-1,TRBV2,CASTGTGVLAGGINEQFF
TRBJ1-2,TRBV7-2,CASSSSRQVYGYTF
TRBJ1-1,TRBV7-9,CASSWIAGTQNTEAFF
TRBJ1-6,TRBV19,CASSIEGRLGSPLHF
TRBJ2-2,TRBV2,CASSVLLAGTTGELFF
TRBJ2-7,TRBV6-5,CASNPGDGGLKQYF
TRBJ2-1,TRBV6-4,CASSGLAGGLNEQFF
TRBJ1-1,TRBV5-1,CASSLQGTGNTEAFF
TRBJ2-5,TRBV7-3,CASSISGLAGRETQYF
TRBJ2-1,TRBV15,CATSKRGFYNEQFF
TRBJ1-1,TRBV30,CAWSVLLDPNTEAFF
TRBJ1-2,TRBV19,CASSARQGGLDGYTF
TRBJ2-2,TRBV4-1,CASSQSQMEQQRKNTGELFF
TRBJ2-4,TRBV4-1,CASSQVGNRGLYIQYF
TRBJ2-7,TRBV11-3,CASRQVRTDEQYF
TRBJ1-6,TRBV7-9,CASSSRGRDNSPLHF
TRBJ2-5,TRBV5-4,CASSYPPGKETQYF
TRBJ2-1,TRBV11-1,CASSPRELLGYNEQFF
TRBJ2-1,TRBV3-1/TRBV3-2,CASSPRGRSSYNEQFF
TRBJ2-3,TRBV9,CASTSSTDTQYF
TRBJ1-1,TRBV19,CASSIGRAGGEDTEAFF
TRBJ1-3,TRBV5-1,CASGGLGNTIYF
TRBJ1-4,TRBV7-2,CASSFDRGPNEKLFF
TRBJ2-3,TRBV7-9,CASSLVGQGVDTQYF
TRBJ2-3,TRBV11-3,CASSSFRTGEGTDTQYF
TRBJ1-2,TRBV4-1,CASSPRGGTGGLNYGYTF
TRBJ1-2,TRBV3-1/TRBV3-2,CASRAGEFRGYTF
TRBJ1-1,TRBV11-2,CASSIRGLANTEAFF
TRBJ2-1,TRBV5-1,CASSWRKVPLDWSYNEQFF
TRBJ2-3,TRBV30,CVFGQGGDTQYF
TRBJ2-2,TRBV7-9,CASSRGSAGELFF
TRBJ2-5,TRBV5-6,CASSSLAGVQETQYF